These 32 T cell receptor beta chains share one sample of origin, sequenced in a study of T cell responses to AZD1222 COVID-19 vaccine. Method: immunoSEQ multiplex PCR; TCRdb's copy keeps in-frame clones and lacks some. The sample shows around 150,000 clones, about 92% of them seen only once. This specimen consisted of peripheral blood, obtained 28 days after the second AZD1222 dose. The receptors originated from an adult who received the AZD1222 COVID-19 vaccine.

The chain uses TRBV24-1 and TRBJ2-2, with D perhaps TRBD2 (6 bases). The germline CDR1 and CDR2 sequences are KGHDR and SFDVKD. The CDR3 sequence is 16 residues long. V lost 4 bases and J lost 4, with 15 bases in between. The CDR3 DNA reads TGTGCCACCAGTGAGCCCCGGGAGAGCGGCACCGGGGAGCTGTTTTTT. This sequence encodes CATSEPRESGTGELFF.

The CDR3 DNA sequence: TGCGCCAGCGGCAGGGAAGGGGGACAGCCCCAGCATTTT. It codes for CASGREGGQPQHF. The chain is built from TRBV10-2 and TRBJ1-5, with a possible D match to TRBD1 (6 bases). The germline CDR1 and CDR2 sequences are WSHSY and SAAADI. V shed 8 bases and J shed 7 bases, with 15 bases lying between them. The CDR3 sequence is 13 residues long.

The CDR3 region is CASGLKGSAGGPYNEQFF. The CDR3 DNA is TGTGCTAGTGGTTTGAAGGGTTCTGCGGGAGGTCCCTACAATGAGCAGTTCTTC. The rearrangement uses TRBV12-5 and TRBJ2-1; 8 bases line up with TRBD2. V lost 2 bases to trimming and J lost 2 bases; unmatched junction nucleotides: 11. CDR1 and CDR2 from the germline V gene are LGHNT and FRNRAP. This CDR3 comprises 18 residues. The variable domain in full, with the rest retrieved from reference TRBV12-5 and TRBJ2-1, is DARVTQTPRHKVTEMGQEVTMRCQPILGHNTVFWYRQTMMQGLELLAYFRNRAPLDDSGMPKDRFSAEMPDATLATLKIQPSEPRDSAVYFCASGLKGSAGGPYNEQFFGPGTRLTVL.

The genes are TRBV5-1 and TRBJ2-7; D perhaps matches TRBD2 (6 bases). Germline assignment: CDR1 SGHRS and CDR2 YFSETQ. The CDR3 spans 15 residues. V shed 4 bases and J shed 3 bases, with 17 bases lying between them. Written as DNA, the CDR3 is TGCGCCAGCAGCCCCGACCCGACTAGTCACTACGAGCAGTACTTC. It encodes CASSPDPTSHYEQYF.

V gene TRBV3-1 (or the pseudogene TRBV3-2) combines with J gene TRBJ2-5; a weak D match, TRBD2 (6 bases). The V and J ends lost 3 bases and 5 bases respectively, with 10 bases between them. This CDR3 has 13 residues. Germline CDR1 and CDR2: LGHDT and YNNKEL (reference sequence). The CDR3 coding sequence is TGTGCCAGCAGCCATAGGAGCGGGGAGACCCAGTACTTC. The encoded protein is CASSHRSGETQYF.

This chain uses TRBV10-1 with TRBJ2-5, with 13 bases lining up with TRBD2. Germline CDR1 and CDR2: WNHNN and SYGVQD (reference sequence). This CDR3 contains 16 residues. V was pared by 4 bases and J by 4 bases, with 6 bases of the junction left unmatched. The CDR3 sequence is CASSGTSGSMRETQYF. The CDR3 coding sequence is TGCGCCAGCAGTGGGACTAGCGGGAGTATGAGAGAGACCCAGTACTTC.

This clone was seen only a few times. The chain couples TRBV25-1 to TRBJ1-2; D might be TRBD1 (5 bases). Trimming pared 2 bases from V and 1 base from J, leaving 8 bases between. CDR3 length: 14 amino acids. Germline V CDR1 and CDR2: MGHDK, SYGVNS. CDR3 bases: TGTGCCAGCAGTGAAGGGAGGGGTAACTATGGCTACACCTTC. Residues: CASSEGRGNYGYTF.

This chain joins TRBV5-6 and TRBJ1-1; a weak D match, TRBD1 (6 bases). Germline V gives CDR1 SGHDT, CDR2 YYEEEE. The CDR3 extends over 15 amino acids. Trimming removed 4 bases at V and 5 bases at J, with 18 bases between. As DNA, the CDR3 is TGTGCCAGCAGCCTCAGGGGATCCTTCGGGACTGAAGCTTTCTTT. Translated, it gives CASSLRGSFGTEAFF.

This rearrangement joins TRBV15 to TRBJ1-2; TRBD1 is a possible D gene (5 bases). CDR1 is LNHNV and CDR2 is YYDKDF in the germline V gene (reference sequence). V lost 0 bases and J lost 5, with 10 bases in between. The CDR3 covers 14 residues. This chain's CDR3 is CATSRELGTYGYTF. In nucleotides, the CDR3 is TGTGCCACCAGCAGAGAGCTCGGGACTTATGGCTACACCTTC.

V usage is TRBV19 and J usage is TRBJ2-7, with D perhaps matching TRBD1 (6 bases). The germline V gene has CDR1 LNHDA and CDR2 SQIVND (reference sequence). V was shortened by 5 bases and J by 3 bases, with 11 bases between the two germline ends. The CDR3 spans 13 residues. CDR3 coding DNA: TGTGCCAGTAGTCCAGGACAGTACTACGAGCAGTACTTC. The encoded protein is CASSPGQYYEQYF.

The chain has TRBV27 and TRBJ2-7; 10 nucleotides agree with TRBD2. Germline V gives CDR1 MNHEY, CDR2 SMNVEV (reference sequence). The junction had 4 bases not matched to a gene; V was cut back by 6 bases and J by 2 bases. The CDR3 runs to 14 residues. The CDR3 coding sequence is TGTGCCAGCAGACTACTAGCGGGAACCTACGAGCAGTACTTC. Translating gives CASRLLAGTYEQYF.

The CDR3 loop reads CASSSTSSVSYNEQFF. The CDR3 DNA is TGCGCCAGCAGCTCGACGTCTAGCGTCTCCTACAATGAGCAGTTCTTC. The V call is TRBV5-1, the J call TRBJ2-1; tentatively, D is TRBD2 (6 bases). CDR1 is SGHRS, CDR2 YFSETQ, per germline. The CDR3 has 16 amino acids. V was shortened by 3 bases and J by 0 bases, with 13 bases between the two germline ends. The full variable domain, rest sourced from reference TRBV5-1 and TRBJ2-1, is KAGVTQTPRYLIKTRGQQVTLSCSPISGHRSVSWYQQTPGQGLQFLFEYFSETQRNKGNFPGRFSGRQFSNSRSEMNVSTLELGDSALYLCASSSTSSVSYNEQFFGPGTRLTVL.

This chain joins TRBV3-1 (or the pseudogene TRBV3-2) and TRBJ2-4, with D possibly matching TRBD2 (5 bases). This CDR3 region has 14 residues. With 4 bases removed from V and 6 bases from J, the gap between germline ends came to 13 bases. In germline, CDR1 is LGHDT, CDR2 YNNKEL (reference sequence). The CDR3 protein is CASSPKAGGNIQYF. The DNA of the CDR3 is TGTGCCAGCAGCCCAAAGGCGGGCGGAAACATTCAGTACTTC.

This chain uses TRBV6-5 with TRBJ1-2; D possibly corresponds to TRBD1 (5 bases). Per the germline V gene, CDR1 is MNHEY and CDR2 is SVGAGI. The V gene lost 4 bases and the J gene lost 3 bases, with 9 bases spanning the gap. This CDR3 spans 13 amino acids. The CDR3 nucleotides are TGTGCCAGCAGTTCGGGGGAACACTATGGCTACACCTTC. Residues: CASSSGEHYGYTF.

V and J are TRBV6-1 and TRBJ2-2; D unclear. The V end lost 2 bases, the J end lost 0 bases, and 10 bases lay between the germline ends. The germline V gene encodes CDR1 MNHNS and CDR2 SASEGT. The CDR3 sequence is 16 residues long. In nucleotides, the CDR3 is TGTGCCAGCAGTGAATTTACCCCCGCGAACACCGGGGAGCTGTTTTTT. Its translation is CASSEFTPANTGELFF.

V usage is TRBV11-2 and J usage is TRBJ2-2; the D gene could be TRBD1 or TRBD2 (5 bases each). In germline, CDR1 is SGHAT, CDR2 FQNNGV. The CDR3 is 15 amino acids. Between the trimmed V and J ends, which lost 3 bases and 5 bases, there was a span of 13 bases. CDR3 loop: CASSFGTGVTGELFF. CDR3 bases: TGTGCCAGCAGCTTCGGGACGGGTGTTACCGGGGAGCTGTTTTTT. Together with reference TRBV11-2 and TRBJ2-2, the CDR3 gives the full variable domain: EAGVAQSPRYKIIEKRQSVAFWCNPISGHATLYWYQQILGQGPKLLIQFQNNGVVDDSQLPKDRFSAERLKGVDSTLKIQPAKLEDSAVYLCASSFGTGVTGELFFGEGSRLTVL.

As DNA, the CDR3 is TGTGCCAGCAGTTTGAGGGACGATCAGCCCCAGCATTTT. Its protein product is CASSLRDDQPQHF. This rearrangement joins TRBV12-3 or TRBV12-4 to TRBJ1-5; D may be TRBD1 (5 bases). The CDR3 is 13 amino acids. V was clipped by 3 bases and J by 5 bases, with 8 bases between them.

The chain links TRBV12-3 or TRBV12-4 to TRBJ1-6; 8 bases align to TRBD1. The CDR3 spans 13 residues. Losses at the gene ends were 8 bases for V and 10 bases for J; bases not matched to a gene: 7. The CDR3 DNA is TGTGCCAGCCACGGACAGGGAAAATCACCCCTCCACTTT. This codes for CASHGQGKSPLHF.

The chain uses TRBV4-3 and TRBJ2-1, with a possible D match to TRBD2 (5 bases). This CDR3 contains 15 residues. V dropped 1 base and J dropped 5 bases, with 12 bases sitting between them. Germline CDR1 reads LGHNA; CDR2 reads YSLEER. In nucleotides, the CDR3 is TGCGCCAGCAGCCAAGCGGGAAGCGAAAACAATGAGCAGTTCTTC. As protein: CASSQAGSENNEQFF.

In DNA, the CDR3 is TGTGCCAGCGGGACAGACCGTCAGCCCCAGCATTTT. This gives the protein CASGTDRQPQHF. J is TRBJ1-5 and V is TRBV7-9; 7 nucleotides align to TRBD1. This CDR3 contains 12 residues. Germline V CDR1 and CDR2: SEHNR, FQNEAQ (reference sequence). V was clipped by 8 bases and J by 6 bases; unmatched bases: 4.

The rearrangement uses TRBV9 and TRBJ2-1, with 14 bases identical to TRBD2. Germline CDR1 reads SGDLS; CDR2 reads YYNGEE. The CDR3 loop spans 17 amino acids. Trimming at V came to 0 bases and at J to 12 bases, leaving 11 bases not matched to a gene. CDR3 in amino acids: CASSVATGLAGGTGQFF. As DNA, the CDR3 is TGTGCCAGCAGCGTAGCTACAGGACTAGCGGGAGGAACAGGGCAGTTCTTC.

CDR3 in amino acids: CASSFLPNYNSPLHF. For the CDR3, the DNA is TGTGCCAGCAGTTTTTTACCTAACTATAATTCACCCCTCCACTTT. The chain employs TRBV27 and TRBJ1-6; unclear D gene. The ends were cut back, 3 bases at V and 3 bases at J, with 9 bases in the middle. CDR1 is MNHEY and CDR2 is SMNVEV in the germline V gene (reference sequence). CDR3 size: 15 residues.

This clone was seen just once. The V gene is TRBV6-5, the J gene TRBJ2-5, with D possibly matching TRBD1 (6 bases). In germline, CDR1 is MNHEY, CDR2 SVGAGI. The length of the CDR3 is 14 residues. V was shortened by 6 bases and J by 1 base, with 12 bases between the two germline ends. The chain's CDR3 is CASRQLDSQETQYF. The CDR3, as DNA: TGTGCCAGCAGGCAACTGGACAGCCAAGAGACCCAGTACTTC.

This clone appeared a single time. This chain links TRBV7-8 with TRBJ2-1; no definite D call. Germline V CDR1 and CDR2: SGHVS, FQNEAQ. The length of the CDR3 is 13 residues. V gave up 4 bases and J gave up 9 bases, with 13 bases separating them. The CDR3 DNA reads as TGTGCCAGCAGCTCCCGCTTGTTGGGTGAGCAGTTCTTC. Its translation is CASSSRLLGEQFF.

The chain uses TRBV7-8 and TRBJ1-2; no definite D call. The V end lost 1 base, the J end lost 4 bases, and 13 bases lay between the germline ends. This CDR3 spans 15 amino acids. CDR1 SGHVS and CDR2 FQNEAQ come from the germline V gene. The DNA for the CDR3 is TGTGCCAGCAGCTTAGTAGGAGACGTAAGCTATGGCTACACCTTC. As protein: CASSLVGDVSYGYTF.

This chain connects TRBV6-5 to TRBJ2-7; 9 nucleotides line up with TRBD2. CDR1 and CDR2 (germline): MNHEY, SVGAGI. The CDR3 has 16 amino acids. Trimming took 4 bases from V and 7 from J; bases not matched to a gene: 14. Here the CDR3 DNA reads TGTGCCAGCAGTTCCCCGGGTAGCGGGAGTCGTAAAGAGCAGTACTTC. It yields the protein CASSSPGSGSRKEQYF.

The rearrangement links TRBV28 to TRBJ1-1; D is unresolved. The length of the CDR3 is 12 residues. Germline V gene sequence: CDR1 MDHEN, CDR2 SYDVKM. The V and J ends lost 5 bases and 5 bases respectively, with 9 bases between them. The CDR3 loop reads CASSRMGTEAFF. CDR3 bases: TGTGCCAGCAGTCGAATGGGAACTGAAGCTTTCTTT. The complete variable domain, with remaining parts taken from reference TRBV28 and TRBJ1-1, reads DVKVTQSSRYLVKRTGEKVFLECVQDMDHENMFWYRQDPGLGLRLIYFSYDVKMKEKGDIPEGYSVSREKKERFSLILESASTNQTSMYLCASSRMGTEAFFGQGTRLTVV.

The V gene is TRBV15, the J gene TRBJ1-4, with 9 bases identical to TRBD1. Unmatched junction bases numbered 10, after V lost 3 bases and J lost 11 bases. Germline CDR1 and CDR2: LNHNV and YYDKDF (reference sequence). The length of the CDR3 is 15 residues. This chain's CDR3 is CATSRPGTGIRKLFF. In DNA, the CDR3 is TGTGCCACCAGCAGGCCCGGGACAGGGATTCGGAAACTGTTTTTT.

The genes are TRBV15 and TRBJ1-1, with TRBD1 matching 7 bases. Germline V lookup: CDR1 LNHNV, CDR2 YYDKDF (reference sequence). This CDR3 is 16 amino acids long. The V gene end was trimmed by 0 bases and the J gene end by 9 bases; junction bases not matched to a gene: 13. The CDR3 here is CATSREMSQNRGQAFF. CDR3 DNA: TGTGCCACCAGCAGAGAGATGAGCCAAAACAGGGGCCAAGCTTTCTTT.

The genes are TRBV4-1 and TRBJ2-6; no reliable D call. The V end lost 6 bases, the J end lost 1 base, and 13 bases lay between the germline ends. CDR3 length: 16 residues. In germline, CDR1 is MGHRA, CDR2 YSYEKL. This CDR3 is CASRSLPESGANVLTF. CDR3 DNA: TGCGCCAGCAGATCGCTACCAGAGTCTGGGGCCAACGTCCTGACTTTC.

This chain connects TRBV7-9 to TRBJ1-1; D gene unclear. The V end was cut by 1 base, the J end by 3 bases, with 3 bases between. The CDR3 covers 12 residues. Looked up from germline, CDR1 is SEHNR and CDR2 is FQNEAQ (reference sequence). Written as DNA, the CDR3 is TGTGCCAGCAGCTTAGTGGACACTGAAGCTTTCTTT. Its protein is CASSLVDTEAFF.

This clone was found once. CDR3 sequence reads: CASRDSGSSYNEQFF. The CDR3 DNA is TGTGCCAGCAGAGATAGCGGGAGTTCCTACAATGAGCAGTTCTTC. The chain employs TRBV2 and TRBJ2-1; 9 bases align to TRBD2. Germline CDR1 SNHLY, CDR2 FYNNEI. The CDR3 runs 15 residues. Germline trimming cut 6 bases from V and 1 base from J; bases unmatched to any gene: 4. Full variable domain (missing parts from reference TRBV2 and TRBJ2-1): EPEVTQTPSHQVTQMGQEVILRCVPISNHLYFYWYRQILGQKVEFLVSFYNNEISEKSEIFDDQFSVERPDGSNFTLKIRSTKLEDSAMYFCASRDSGSSYNEQFFGPGTRLTVL.